Listed here are 29 T cell receptor beta chains from one sample, sequenced in a study of T cells expressing NK-cell markers (dated by TCRdb to the early 2020s). Libraries were constructed by 5' RACE. The run used an Illumina HiSeq 2000. TCRdb reprocessed the reads and assigns one entry to each CDR3 protein sequence, leaving out DNA. The sample's records list 440,000 or so distinct CDR3 sequences. Approximately 6.8% of the sample comes from the top ten. Sequencing used blood T cells: a sorted CD56 or NKG2C T cell subset, CD4+ or CD8+ T cells, or bulk PBMC T cells (not recorded which). The origin of the receptors is a woman between 18 and 69 years old in good health.

The CDR3: CASSYSSGGVYNEQFF. The rearrangement links TRBV6-5 to TRBJ2-1. Germline lookup yields CDR1 MNHEY and CDR2 SVGAGI. The CDR3 has 16 amino acids.

This sequence joins TRBV7-8 and TRBJ2-1; absent DNA, TCRdb's TRBD2 call cannot be checked. Germline CDR1 and CDR2: SGHVS and FQNEAQ. The length of the CDR3 is 14 residues. The CDR3: CASSFGGSHNEQFF.

The rearrangement joins TRBV4-3 to TRBJ2-6. The germline CDR1 and CDR2 sequences are LGHNA and YSLEER. The CDR3 loop spans 13 amino acids. The CDR3 sequence: CASSQDRMNVLTF.

This chain connects TRBV3-1 to TRBJ2-7. The CDR3 has 13 residues. From germline, CDR1 is LGHDT and CDR2 YNNKEL (reference sequence). CDR3 sequence reads: CASSPDGTYEQYF.

The chain has TRBV9 and TRBJ2-7; TCRdb's D call of TRBD2 is untestable without DNA. Per germline, CDR1 SGDLS and CDR2 YYNGEE. The CDR3 has 18 amino acids. The CDR3 is CASSVSETSGTVSYEQYF.

The chain couples TRBV7-6 to TRBJ1-6. Germline CDR1 is SGHVS and CDR2 is FNYEAQ. The CDR3 length is 14 residues. CDR3 region: CASSPSSYNSPLHF.

The CDR3 sequence: CASRMDSYSNQPQHF. The chain combines TRBV6-1 with TRBJ1-5; TCRdb names TRBD1, which stays unverified in the absence of DNA. Germline V gene data show CDR1 as MNHNS and CDR2 as SASEGT. The CDR3 sequence is 15 residues long.

The gene calls are TRBV9 and TRBJ2-1. The CDR3 runs 12 residues. The germline V gene has CDR1 SGDLS and CDR2 YYNGEE. The CDR3 here is CASSGSTNEQFF.

The rearrangement joins TRBV10-1 to TRBJ1-1; the TCRdb call, TRBD1, lacks DNA for checking. This CDR3 has 13 amino acids. Germline V CDR1 and CDR2: WNHNN, SYGVQD (reference sequence). The CDR3 spells CASSPGGRPEAFF.

The chain is built from TRBV5-6 and TRBJ2-5; TCRdb designates TRBD2, a call that cannot be tested without DNA. The CDR3 contains 18 residues. CDR1 and CDR2 (germline): SGHDT, YYEEEE. CDR3: CASSLFVARREGRETQYF.

The chain has TRBV4-1 and TRBJ1-3. Germline lookup yields CDR1 MGHRA and CDR2 YSYEKL. The CDR3 extends over 16 amino acids. CDR3 in amino acids: CASSQEGRNSGNTIYF.

The chain recombines TRBV19 with TRBJ1-2. Germline V gene sequence: CDR1 LNHDA, CDR2 SQIVND (reference sequence). The CDR3 runs 13 residues. CDR3 sequence: CASSMETNYGYTF.

The CDR3 spells CATSPTSGTQGIQYF. This chain connects TRBV11-2 to TRBJ2-4; TCRdb reports TRBD2, a call that lacks DNA to check it against. The CDR3 runs to 15 residues. Germline-derived CDR1 and CDR2 are SGHAT and FQNNGV.

The chain combines TRBV3-1 with TRBJ1-1; TCRdb proposes TRBD1, but this gene call is untestable without DNA. CDR1 and CDR2 (germline): LGHDT, YNNKEL (reference sequence). There are 14 residues in the CDR3. CDR3 in amino acids: CASSQGSPGSEAFF. The variable domain in full, completed from reference TRBV3-1 and TRBJ1-1, reads DTAVSQTPKYLVTQMGNDKSIKCEQNLGHDTMYWYKQDSKKFLKIMFSYNNKELIINETVPNRFSPKSPDKAHLNLHINSLELGDSAVYFCASSQGSPGSEAFFGQGTRLTVV.

The chain links TRBV29-1 to TRBJ2-7; the TCRdb call, TRBD1, lacks DNA for checking. Germline values: CDR1 SQVTM, CDR2 ANQGSEA. The CDR3 has 14 amino acids. The CDR3 spells CSVNTPGNPYEQYF.

The rearrangement joins TRBV12-3 or TRBV12-4 to TRBJ1-2. The CDR3 contains 17 residues. This CDR3 reads CASRSTSRFTANYGYTF.

J is TRBJ2-2 and V is TRBV5-1; lacking DNA, the TRBD1 call made by TCRdb goes unchecked. This CDR3 spans 18 amino acids. CDR1 and CDR2 from the germline V gene are SGHRS and YFSETQ. The CDR3 here is CASSLRPLDRGQSGELFF.

This chain uses TRBV5-4 with TRBJ2-3; no DNA is available, so the TRBD2 call from TCRdb remains unchecked. The CDR3 consists of 14 residues. Germline CDR1 and CDR2: SGHNT and YYREEE (reference sequence). The CDR3 here is CASNRGGAGDTQYF.

The chain recombines TRBV7-9 with TRBJ2-5; TCRdb's D gene call, TRBD1, goes unchecked for lack of DNA. The germline gives CDR1 SEHNR, CDR2 FQNEAQ (reference sequence). CDR3 length equals 15 residues. The chain's CDR3 is CASSLGARQDETQYF.

The rearrangement joins TRBV12-3 or TRBV12-4 to TRBJ2-3. The CDR3 has 14 residues. CDR3: CASTLGASTDTQYF.

The chain employs TRBV3-1 and TRBJ2-3; the D gene TCRdb calls, TRBD2, cannot be checked with no DNA. Germline lookup yields CDR1 LGHDT and CDR2 YNNKEL (reference sequence). This CDR3 has 12 residues. The CDR3 is CASRSAGDTQYF.

The gene calls are TRBV10-3 and TRBJ1-1; TCRdb calls TRBD1, which cannot be checked without DNA. Looked up from germline, CDR1 is ENHRY and CDR2 is SYGVKD. CDR3 length: 13 amino acids. CDR3 sequence: CAKRQGLNTEAFF.

The chain recombines TRBV7-3 with TRBJ2-1; TCRdb's D call of TRBD2 is untestable without DNA. In germline, CDR1 is SGHTA, CDR2 FQGTGA. CDR3 length: 15 residues. CDR3 sequence reads: CASTRNGAGVGEQFF.

The chain combines TRBV29-1 with TRBJ2-5; TCRdb's D gene call, TRBD1, goes unchecked for lack of DNA. CDR1 and CDR2 (germline): SQVTM, ANQGSEA. The CDR3 loop spans 13 amino acids. The CDR3 spells CSAGTGEEETQYF.

V is TRBV25-1 and J is TRBJ1-1. The CDR3 is 15 amino acids. Germline lookup yields CDR1 MGHDK and CDR2 SYGVNS. The CDR3 here is CASTPPGRPNTEAFF.

The rearrangement joins TRBV9 to TRBJ1-6. Per germline, CDR1 SGDLS and CDR2 YYNGEE. The CDR3 spans 15 residues. CDR3 amino acids: CASSPDTSYNSPLHF.

CDR3 sequence reads: CASSLIAGKNTEAFF. The rearrangement joins TRBV13 to TRBJ1-1. This CDR3 is 15 amino acids long. CDR1 is PRHDT and CDR2 is FYEKMQ in the germline V gene (reference sequence).

The V gene is TRBV20-1, the J gene TRBJ2-7; TCRdb names TRBD1, which stays unverified in the absence of DNA. The CDR3 length is 13 residues. The germline CDR1 and CDR2 sequences are DFQATT and SNEGSKA (reference sequence). CDR3 region: CSIPGQYSYEQYF.

The chain carries TRBV15 and TRBJ2-7; the D call of TRBD2 rests on TCRdb alone, since no DNA is present to check it. In germline, CDR1 is LNHNV, CDR2 YYDKDF (reference sequence). This CDR3 is built from 16 residues. CDR3 region: CATSRTGTSRPYEQYF.